The rows below give T cell receptor beta chains drawn from one sample of a study of multiple sclerosis patients with progressive multifocal leukoencephalopathy. Some clones are missing from TCRdb's copy, which holds only in-frame ones; the method was immunoSEQ multiplex PCR. This sample has 25,000 to 35,000 clones; just under 90% occur once, and the top ten carry over 1.2%. The sequenced sample was PBMCs, obtained from a patient treated with natalizumab. These TCRs come from a human donor with multiple sclerosis. The CDR3 runs from the conserved cysteine through the conserved F or W. Each record gives: D gene, clone size, J gene, V gene, CDR3 DNA, CDR3 protein. D genes are given only for firm matches. Clone size is not always given. Where it is, it says once, few, many or a class for expanded clones.

. | once | TRBJ1-3 | TRBV6-5 | TGTGCCAGCAGTCCCGGCTACTCTGGAAACACCATATATTTT | CASSPGYSGNTIYF
. | few | TRBJ2-7 | TRBV6-5 | TGTGCCAGCAGTTACGTAGGGGATCCCAACGAGCAGTACTTC | CASSYVGDPNEQYF
. | . | TRBJ1-1 | TRBV28 | TGTGCCAGCAGTTTTCGAGGCCGGGGGGCCACTGAAGCTTTCTTT | CASSFRGRGATEAFF
. | . | TRBJ2-3 | TRBV6-1 | TGTGCCAGCAGTGAATTGTCCAGCCGGGATACGCAGTATTTT | CASSELSSRDTQYF
. | . | TRBJ1-1 | TRBV28 | TGTGCCAGCAGCATCTCACAGGAGGGCACTGAAGCTTTCTTT | CASSISQEGTEAFF
. | . | TRBJ1-4 | TRBV18 | TGTGCCAGCTCACCACCGTCTGCAACTAATGAAAAACTGTTTTTT | CASSPPSATNEKLFF
. | . | TRBJ1-1 | TRBV15 | TGTGCCACCAGCAGAGGTGGGACGGCGAACACTGAAGCTTTCTTT | CATSRGGTANTEAFF
. | . | TRBJ1-5 | TRBV19 | TGTGCCAGTAGTGTACAGGAGAATCAGCCCCAGCATTTT | CASSVQENQPQHF
. | . | TRBJ1-4 | TRBV5-1 | TGCGCCAGCAGCGGGACGGGGGCAACTAATGAAAAACTGTTTTTT | CASSGTGATNEKLFF
TRBD1 | . | TRBJ1-1 | TRBV9 | TGTGCCAGCAGCGGCGGACAGGTCTTGAACACTGAAGCTTTCTTT | CASSGGQVLNTEAFF
. | . | TRBJ1-5 | TRBV2 | TGTGCCAGCAGTGAACGGAATCAGCCCCAGCATTTT | CASSERNQPQHF
. | . | TRBJ1-5 | TRBV13 | TGTTCCAGCAGCTTAGGCCTAGGGGGACAGCCCCAGCATTTT | CSSSLGLGGQPQHF
. | . | TRBJ2-4 | TRBV7-9 | TGTGCCAGCAGCCCGGGACGCGGCGACATTCAGTACTTC | CASSPGRGDIQYF
TRBD1 | . | TRBJ1-2 | TRBV27 | TGTGCCAGCAGTCCCGGACAGGGGGTGGGCTACACCTTC | CASSPGQGVGYTF
. | . | TRBJ2-1 | TRBV2 | TGTGCCACATCCCCGGGGGAGGTCTACAATGAGCAGTTCTTC | CATSPGEVYNEQFF
. | . | TRBJ2-7 | TRBV18 | TGTGCCAGCTCACCAGTCACAGAAGCCTACGAGCAGTACTTC | CASSPVTEAYEQYF
. | . | TRBJ1-2 | TRBV6-4 | TGTGCCAGCAGTGACACGAGGAACGAGGGCGGCTATGGCTACACCTTC | CASSDTRNEGGYGYTF
. | . | TRBJ2-2 | TRBV5-5 | TGTGCCAGCAGCTTGGGTGACAGGACCGGGGAGCTGTTTTTT | CASSLGDRTGELFF
TRBD1 | . | TRBJ1-2 | TRBV7-2 | TGTGCCAGCAGCCCAGAAGGACAGGGGGCCTACTATGGCTACACCTTC | CASSPEGQGAYYGYTF